These 22 T cell receptor beta chains originate from one sample sequenced in a study of post-analysis software for immune sequencing data. General observations from the study: Patients used about 5 TRBV segments, including TRBV5-6, TRBV5-1 and TRBV20-1, more often than controls.

These receptors are not linked to any known antigen. Each TCR beta cDNA library carried unique molecular identifiers. TCRdb analysed the PCR reads with MiXCR anew, one entry per CDR3 protein. The sample records hundreds of thousands of distinct CDR3 sequences, 55% to 70% being singletons. Sequenced sample: blood. These receptor sequences come from a girl aged 2 to 9 with multiple sclerosis.

This rearrangement joins TRBV6-6 to TRBJ1-1; D is ambiguous. The V end was cut by 0 bases, the J end by 11 bases, with 7 bases between. Looked up from germline, CDR1 is MNHNY and CDR2 is SVGAGI (reference sequence). CDR3 length equals 11 residues. The CDR3 protein is CASSYSITAFF. CDR3 DNA sequence: TGTGCCAGCAGTTACTCGATAACTGCTTTCTTT.

In nucleotides, the CDR3 is TGTGCCAGCAGTTACTCCGAGGGAGGATTCTACAATGAGCAGTTCTTC. Translation gives CASSYSEGGFYNEQFF. V usage is TRBV6-2 or TRBV6-3 and J usage is TRBJ2-1; TRBD2 is a possible D gene (6 bases). Trimming took 0 bases from V and 3 from J, leaving 12 bases between them. This CDR3 has 16 amino acids. Germline V gives CDR1 MNHEY, CDR2 SVGEGT.

The rearrangement joins TRBV29-1 to TRBJ2-7; 8 nucleotides line up with TRBD1. CDR1 is SQVTM, CDR2 ANQGSEA, per germline. The ends lost 1 base at V and 3 bases at J; junction bases unmatched: 2. The CDR3 is 13 amino acids. CDR3 residues: CSVEGTGFYEQYF. In DNA, the CDR3 is TGCAGCGTTGAAGGGACAGGGTTCTACGAGCAGTACTTC.

This clonotype came up a few times. This chain links TRBV28 with TRBJ2-4; D possibly matches TRBD1 or TRBD2 (5 bases each). Trimming cost V 6 bases and J 0 bases, with 9 bases left between them. The CDR3 is 14 amino acids. Germline-derived CDR1 and CDR2 are MDHEN and SYDVKM. In DNA form, the CDR3 reads TGTGCCAGCAGGGGGACGGTAGCCAAAAACATTCAGTACTTC. The encoded protein is CASRGTVAKNIQYF.

This clonotype has only a few counts. The CDR3 loop is CASSEVGGRANEQYF. The CDR3 nucleotides are TGTGCCAGCAGTGAAGTAGGCGGGAGGGCCAACGAGCAGTACTTC. The chain employs TRBV2 and TRBJ2-7, with 9 bases that match TRBD2. The CDR3 has 15 residues. Trimming at V came to 1 base and at J to 5 bases, leaving 6 bases not matched to a gene. CDR1 is SNHLY, CDR2 FYNNEI, per germline. The full variable domain, in which reference TRBV2 and TRBJ2-7 provide the parts outside the CDR3, is EPEVTQTPSHQVTQMGQEVILRCVPISNHLYFYWYRQILGQKVEFLVSFYNNEISEKSEIFDDQFSVERPDGSNFTLKIRSTKLEDSAMYFCASSEVGGRANEQYFGPGTRLTVT.

The chain combines TRBV10-3 with TRBJ2-7, with 8 bases aligning to TRBD1. V lost 6 bases to trimming and J lost 2 bases; unmatched junction nucleotides: 0. The length of the CDR3 is 12 residues. The germline V gene encodes CDR1 ENHRY and CDR2 SYGVKD. The CDR3 reads CAIRGQAYEQYF. The DNA for the CDR3 is TGTGCCATCAGGGGACAGGCCTACGAGCAGTACTTC.

This clonotype is a singleton in its sample. The chain employs TRBV20-1 and TRBJ2-5; tentative D call: TRBD2 (6 bases). CDR1 and CDR2 (germline): DFQATT, SNEGSKA (reference sequence). The length of the CDR3 is 12 residues. Trimming left V 6 bases short and J 5 bases short, with 13 bases between. In DNA form, the CDR3 reads TGCAGTGCCACCCCGGGAGCGGAGACCCAGTACTTC. Residues: CSATPGAETQYF.

The rearrangement links TRBV10-3 to TRBJ2-2; D ambiguous. V was cut by 6 bases and J by 6 bases, with 8 bases left in between. This CDR3 spans 12 amino acids. Germline CDR1 and CDR2: ENHRY and SYGVKD. CDR3 in DNA: TGTGCCATCAGATCTCCTCCCGGGGAGCTGTTTTTT. This encodes CAIRSPPGELFF.

This clonotype was counted only a few times. The genes are TRBV12-3 or TRBV12-4 and TRBJ2-1; TRBD2 aligns across 11 bases. With 0 bases clipped from V and 8 bases from J, the junction kept 9 bases outside the gene matches. The CDR3 is 17 residues long. The CDR3 region has the DNA TGTGCCAGCAGTTTAGCGGCGGGACTAGCGGAGGGGCATGAGCAGTTCTTC. The encoded protein is CASSLAAGLAEGHEQFF.

The J gene is TRBJ2-5, the V gene TRBV4-2; D may be TRBD2 (5 bases). Trimming pared 1 base from V and 13 bases from J, leaving 13 bases between. Germline V lookup: CDR1 LGHNA, CDR2 YNFKEQ. The CDR3 sequence is 12 residues long. CDR3 sequence (DNA): TGTGCCAGCAGCCAAGGAGGGCCGGAGGCGTACTTC. Its protein product is CASSQGGPEAYF.

A few counts support this clonotype. The J gene is TRBJ1-2, the V gene TRBV29-1; D gene unclear. The CDR3 sequence is 14 residues long. Per germline, CDR1 SQVTM and CDR2 ANQGSEA. The V and J ends lost 2 bases and 6 bases respectively, with 16 bases between them. The CDR3 loop is CSVETGRDWNGYTF. The CDR3 DNA is TGCAGCGTTGAAACCGGGAGGGATTGGAATGGCTACACCTTC.

The genes are TRBV6-6 and TRBJ2-7; TRBD2 matches 15 bases. The CDR3 has 16 residues. Germline V gives CDR1 MNHNY, CDR2 SVGAGI (reference sequence). J was trimmed by 7 bases and V by 2 bases; bases with no gene match: 6. The CDR3 protein is CASSYGLAGGPGEQYF. The CDR3 nucleotides are TGTGCCAGCAGTTACGGACTAGCGGGAGGGCCGGGGGAGCAGTACTTC.

This chain uses TRBV20-1 with TRBJ2-6; the D is unclear. Trimming removed 6 bases at V and 0 bases at J, with 6 bases between. The CDR3 loop spans 13 amino acids. Germline loops: CDR1 DFQATT, CDR2 SNEGSKA (reference sequence). The CDR3 protein is CSAWFSGANVLTF. As DNA, the CDR3 is TGCAGTGCCTGGTTCTCTGGGGCCAACGTCCTGACTTTC.

This chain uses TRBV5-1 with TRBJ2-4; D remains ambiguous. Gene TRBJ2-7 matches the end of the DNA better, so the J call may be wrong. The CDR3 length is 13 residues. In germline, CDR1 is SGHRS, CDR2 YFSETQ. The DNA for the CDR3 is TGCGCCAGCAGCTCAGCAGAGACGTACGAGCAGTACTTC. Its translation is CASSSAETYEQYF.

This clonotype has a handful of counts. V gene TRBV7-9 combines with J gene TRBJ1-1, with 7 bases lining up with TRBD1. The CDR3 covers 14 residues. Germline V gives CDR1 SEHNR, CDR2 FQNEAQ (reference sequence). With V trimmed by 1 base and J by 5 bases, 4 bases remained unmatched. The CDR3 DNA is TGTGCCAGCAGCTTAGAAGGGGGCGGGACTGAAGCTTTCTTT. The encoded protein is CASSLEGGGTEAFF.

The chain carries TRBV10-3 and TRBJ2-3; D remains ambiguous. This CDR3 spans 13 amino acids. Trimming took 2 bases from V and 1 from J, leaving 4 bases between them. The V gene's germline CDR1 is ENHRY and CDR2 SYGVKD. The CDR3 sequence: CAISEGRTDTQYF. The CDR3 coding sequence is TGTGCCATCAGTGAGGGTCGCACAGATACGCAGTATTTT.

The chain has TRBV5-4 and TRBJ2-5, with 8 bases identical to TRBD1. The CDR3 loop spans 14 amino acids. With 5 bases clipped from V and 1 base from J, the junction kept 4 bases outside the gene matches. Germline V CDR1 and CDR2: SGHNT, YYREEE (reference sequence). CDR3 DNA sequence: TGTGCCAGCAGGCTGGACAGGGTCCAAGAGACCCAGTACTTC. Its protein product is CASRLDRVQETQYF.

V and J are TRBV5-1 and TRBJ2-5; D unclear. The V end was cut by 4 bases, the J end by 2 bases, with 9 bases between. The CDR3 is 13 residues long. In germline, CDR1 is SGHRS, CDR2 YFSETQ. CDR3 sequence reads: CASSRLTQETQYF. In DNA form, the CDR3 reads TGCGCCAGCAGCAGGCTCACTCAAGAGACCCAGTACTTC.

The V gene is TRBV20-1, the J gene TRBJ1-1, with D maybe TRBD1 (6 bases). The V end lost 8 bases, the J end lost 3 bases, and 13 bases lay between the germline ends. CDR1 is DFQATT and CDR2 is SNEGSKA in the germline V gene (reference sequence). CDR3 length: 12 residues. Here the CDR3 reads CSPGHWDTEAFF. The DNA of the CDR3 is TGCAGTCCGGGACATTGGGACACTGAAGCTTTCTTT.

V usage is TRBV5-1 and J usage is TRBJ2-5; D gene ambiguous. The germline V gene encodes CDR1 SGHRS and CDR2 YFSETQ. The ends were cut back, 0 bases at V and 2 bases at J, with 8 bases in the middle. This CDR3 comprises 14 residues. CDR3 sequence (DNA): TGCGCCAGCAGCTTGGCTCAGGCACAAGAGACCCAGTACTTC. This sequence encodes CASSLAQAQETQYF. Looking up the rest from reference TRBV5-1 and TRBJ2-5 gives the full variable domain: KAGVTQTPRYLIKTRGQQVTLSCSPISGHRSVSWYQQTPGQGLQFLFEYFSETQRNKGNFPGRFSGRQFSNSRSEMNVSTLELGDSALYLCASSLAQAQETQYFGPGTRLLVL.

This clonotype was picked up a small number of times. This sequence joins TRBV7-9 and TRBJ1-2, with D hard to call. This CDR3 is built from 12 residues. With 5 bases removed from V and 6 bases from J, the gap between germline ends came to 10 bases. CDR1 SEHNR and CDR2 FQNEAQ come from the germline V gene (reference sequence). In DNA, the CDR3 is TGTGCCAGCAGCCCACGTGGGGATGGCTACACCTTC. It translates to CASSPRGDGYTF.

The rearrangement links TRBV20-1 to TRBJ2-3; 8 positions agree with TRBD2. With V trimmed by 7 bases and J by 3 bases, 6 bases remained unmatched. Looked up from germline, CDR1 is DFQATT and CDR2 is SNEGSKA (reference sequence). The CDR3 is made up of 13 amino acids. The CDR3: CSVSGGQTDTQYF. The CDR3 bases are TGCAGTGTGTCGGGGGGGCAAACAGATACGCAGTATTTT.